The T cell receptor (beta chain) described here comes from a study of blood T cell repertoires in COVID-19 (dated by TCRdb to the early 2020s). About the study as a whole: Collaborator samples came from the United States, Italy and Spain and covered acute and convalescent phases of COVID-19. The material from the prospective study consisted of cDNA or gDNA derived from T cells, B-cell-depleted T cells, or PBMCs. The dataset comprised deeply sampled blood TCRbeta repertoires from subjects exposed to, actively infected with, or recovered from COVID-19. A freely available public database, intended as a resource for researchers studying the immune response to SARS-CoV-2, is where the repertoires were released. Samples were obtained from the ongoing ImmuneRACE study (first 160 participants) and from about 1,300 subjects provided by 6 global collaborators. Nearly every sample came with metadata listing a de-identified subject ID, COVID-19 status, age in years and sex. Where available, HLA class I and class II types were taken from metadata supplied by the sample provider and were not determined by assay-based typing. Overall study outcomes, separate from this receptor: The quantity of clinical and demographic metadata differed by source and by participant and was supplied without curation.

Counted from cysteine to phenylalanine, this CDR3 has 13 amino acids. Here the CDR3 DNA is all that survives: 39 bases in frame from base 1. Looking up the germline V gene yields CDR1 SQVTM and CDR2 ANQGSEA. Trimming accounts for 4 bases at V and 1 base at J, while the number of junction bases matched to no gene is 2. Participants in the prospective study were enrolled through a virtual design, were aged roughly 18 to 100 years, and lived in 24 United States geographic areas. In the prospective study, cohorts were assigned on the basis of participant-reported clinical history obtained from a screening survey and a study questionnaire. In the prospective study, whole blood, serum and a nasopharyngeal or oropharyngeal swab were collected from each participant by mobile phlebotomists. Over a roughly 2-month period, participants in the prospective study had the option of providing additional blood draws and questionnaires. Blood samples from the prospective study were shipped frozen or at room temperature prior to DNA extraction.

TCRbeta CDR3 regions were amplified from genomic DNA by means of the immunoSEQ Assay, a bias-controlled multiplex PCR. As for the original processing: Within the assay, amplification of reference gene primers was used to estimate how many nucleated cells each sample contained. Sequence reads were collapsed and filtered to measure the absolute abundance of every unique TCRbeta CDR3 rearrangement. Productive Simpson clonality was computed per sample as the square root of Simpson's diversity index over productive rearrangements. The table was pulled from immuneACCESS by TCRdb, which kept in-frame rearrangements only. Such tables lose some clones; where checked, under half of the loss comes from unresolved V genes, and the rest has no known cause. V and J calls and clone size are copied from that table; D and trimming were computed from the DNA. Counted in this sample were under 300,000 clones; approximately 90% of them appeared once. The top ten hold about 2.1% of the sample.

A word on this clone: There is no known antigen for this receptor. The record has no base qualities; no much larger clone is one base away.

The chain links TRBV29-1 with TRBJ2-5, and 8 junction bases match TRBD2. This receptor was obtained from a woman in her 40s with acute COVID-19. Specimen: PBMCs or T cells enriched from blood (not recorded which). The CDR3 protein: CSVAGLAQETQYF. The DNA sequence is TGCAGCGTTGCCGGACTAGCCCAAGAGACCCAGTACTTC. The variable domain in full, with residues beyond the CDR3 obtained from the reference TRBV29-1 and TRBJ2-5 genes, is SAVISQKPSRDICQRGTSLTIQCQVDSQVTMMFWYRQQPGQSLTLIATANQGSEATYESGFVIDKFPISRPNLTFSTLTVSNMSPEDSSIYLCSVAGLAQETQYFGPGTRLLVL.